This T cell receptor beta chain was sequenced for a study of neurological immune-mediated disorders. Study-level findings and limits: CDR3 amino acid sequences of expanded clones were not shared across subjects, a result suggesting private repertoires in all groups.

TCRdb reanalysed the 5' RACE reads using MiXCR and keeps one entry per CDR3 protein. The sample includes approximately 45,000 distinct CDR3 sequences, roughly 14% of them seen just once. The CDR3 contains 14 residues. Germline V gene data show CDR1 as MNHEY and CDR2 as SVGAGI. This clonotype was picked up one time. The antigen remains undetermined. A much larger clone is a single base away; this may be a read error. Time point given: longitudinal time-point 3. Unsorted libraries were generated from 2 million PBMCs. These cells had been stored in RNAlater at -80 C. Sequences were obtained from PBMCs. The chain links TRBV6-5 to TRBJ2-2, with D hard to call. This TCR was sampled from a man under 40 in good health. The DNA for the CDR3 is TGTGCCAGCAGTTACGCGGCCTTCACCGAGGAGCTGTTTTTT. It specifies CASSYAAFTEELFF.